This T cell receptor beta chain was sequenced during a study of vaccination effects on CD4 cells after COVID-19. Clones were read by immunoSEQ multiplex PCR, and TCRdb kept only the in-frame ones, dropping some. The data contain 40,000 to 60,000 clones, about 74% of them singletons. As to this clone: What it recognizes is unknown.

Subsequent to a culture period of more than 9 days, CD4+ T cells were isolated. The CDR3 length is 13 residues. Germline V gene sequence: CDR1 SGHTA, CDR2 FQGTGA. V gave up 2 bases and J gave up 5 bases, with 9 bases separating them. The sequenced sample was CD4+ T cells from PBMCs cultured without peptide, obtained before COVID-19 vaccination. The rearrangement links TRBV7-3 to TRBJ2-5, with D unresolved. The clonotype originates from a human donor who had a prior SARS-CoV-2 infection. This CDR3 is CASSLRLRETQYF. The DNA for the CDR3 is TGTGCCAGCAGCTTACGGCTTCGGGAGACCCAGTACTTC.